This TCR beta chain was recorded in a study of blood T cells in healthy people across ages. This clonotype was seen more than once but under ten times. Its antigen remains unidentified. Findings and limits, study-wide: Observed TCR beta diversity showed a strong correlation with the percentage of naive T cells as measured by flow cytometry. Both higher diversity and more naive CD4+ cells marked long-lived donors when set against aged donors. Across the age range, TCR beta diversity per million T cells fell in a roughly linear way. It was not possible, with unsorted PBMCs, to conclusively compare naive and antigen-experienced cells.

Through a sample-barcoded 5' primer and a J-beta primer mix, a second PCR was run for roughly 6 to 11 cycles. Each CDR3 protein is one row after TCRdb ran MiXCR on the 5' RACE reads. The sample lists 950,000 to 1,200,000 distinct CDR3 sequences, more than 30% occurring once. V lost 0 bases and J lost 2, with 15 bases in between. This CDR3 is 16 amino acids long. Germline V lookup: CDR1 SGHDT, CDR2 YYEEEE. Sequences were obtained from blood. This TCR was recovered from a man aged 18 to 29 in good health. V is TRBV5-6 and J is TRBJ2-7; TRBD2 is a possible D gene (5 bases). The CDR3 here is CASSLDRGPLTYEQYF. As DNA, the CDR3 is TGTGCCAGCAGCTTGGATCGGGGTCCTCTCACCTACGAGCAGTACTTC.